This T cell receptor beta chain emerged from a study of T cells in Graves' hyperthyroidism and ophthalmopathy. Amplified regions were TCR beta CDR3 sequences from RNA transcripts. HTBI primers drove first-round RT-PCR of the TCR CDR3. Each CDR3 protein is one row after TCRdb ran MiXCR on the multiplex PCR reads. The data show 400,000 or so distinct CDR3 sequences, with about 14% seen just once and about 18% held by the top ten. V was pared by 2 bases and J by 7 bases, with 7 bases of the junction left unmatched. The CDR3 has 15 residues. The V gene's germline CDR1 is KGHDR and CDR2 SFDVKD. At least ten counts were recorded for this clonotype. Among ophthalmopathy patients, the Clinical Activity Score reached at least 3, the NOSPECS grade reached at least 4, and duration remained under 3 months. Exclusion of patients followed from uncontrolled infection, other autoimmune disease, pregnancy or lactation.

This receptor was identified in a woman in her twenties or thirties with Graves' ophthalmopathy. What was sequenced was blood. V usage is TRBV24-1 and J usage is TRBJ1-5; 7 bases match TRBD1. The CDR3 protein is CATSDSQGGMQPQHF. The CDR3 DNA sequence: TGTGCCACCAGTGATTCCCAAGGGGGCATGCAGCCCCAGCATTTT.